This note documents a single T cell receptor beta chain sequence. Its antigen is not identified. CDR3 size: 15 residues. Germline-derived CDR1 and CDR2 are MGHRA and YSYEKL. With V trimmed by 1 base and J by 6 bases, 5 bases remained unmatched. The sample comes from a study of blood T cells in healthy people across ages. Using a J-beta primer mix together with a sample-barcoded 5' primer, a second PCR was run for about 6 to 12 cycles. Every single cDNA molecule received a tag from a template-switch adaptor with 12 random nucleotides. TCRdb fed the 5' RACE reads into MiXCR, producing one record per CDR3 protein. This sample carries about 1.4 million distinct CDR3 sequences, around 59% of them seen once, and the ten largest clones take more than 6%. Findings and caveats of the study: What prevented conclusive comparison of naive and antigen-experienced cells was that PBMCs were unsorted. Estimated diversity that came from one million T cells was considered an underestimate. Per million T cells, TCR beta diversity dropped roughly linearly as age increased.

The sequencing sample was made of blood. The source is a man younger than 30 in good health. This chain uses TRBV4-1 with TRBJ2-1; 8 bases align to TRBD2. The CDR3 protein is CASSQAGGPSNEQFF. The CDR3 DNA sequence: TGCGCCAGCAGCCAAGCGGGAGGGCCGTCCAATGAGCAGTTCTTC.